Presented here are 28 T cell receptor beta chains from one specimen sequenced in a study of lymphopenia after photon versus proton radiotherapy. Only in-frame clones appear in the TCRdb table, and some are missing; sequencing was by immunoSEQ multiplex PCR. The sample contains about 49,000 clones, about 83% of which appear only once. The sequences come from peripheral blood, collected from a patient treated with photon-based radiotherapy. These receptors were collected from a man aged 45-65 years with gastric cancer.

V usage is TRBV30 and J usage is TRBJ2-2, with 14 bases aligning to TRBD2. Germline-derived CDR1 and CDR2 are GTSNPN and SVGIG (reference sequence). The V gene end was trimmed by 3 bases and the J gene end by 4 bases; junction bases not matched to a gene: 10. This CDR3 has 18 amino acids. The CDR3 protein is CAWRGGTSGSLSTGELFF. CDR3 DNA: TGTGCCTGGAGAGGCGGGACTAGCGGGAGTTTGAGCACCGGGGAGCTGTTTTTT.

The chain is built from TRBV5-5 and TRBJ2-1; D remains ambiguous. This CDR3 comprises 15 residues. Trimming shortened V by 0 bases and J by 0 bases, and 7 bases separated the two germline ends. Germline V lookup: CDR1 SGHKS, CDR2 YYEKEE (reference sequence). CDR3 loop: CASSLAPSSYNEQFF. The CDR3 nucleotides read TGTGCCAGCAGCTTGGCACCCAGCTCCTACAATGAGCAGTTCTTC.

V is TRBV6-5 and J is TRBJ1-5, with D perhaps matching TRBD1 (5 bases). The CDR3 has 14 residues. From germline, CDR1 is MNHEY and CDR2 SVGAGI. Trimming shortened V by 8 bases and J by 5 bases, and 16 bases separated the two germline ends. The CDR3 nucleotides read TGTGCCAGCTCCGTCAGGGAGTTGGATCAGCCCCAGCATTTT. It specifies CASSVRELDQPQHF.

The chain uses TRBV14 and TRBJ1-1; D unresolved. V lost 0 bases and J 7 bases, leaving 9 bases between the germline ends. The CDR3 sequence is 13 residues long. Germline CDR1 reads SGHDN; CDR2 reads FVKESK. The CDR3 DNA reads as TGTGCCAGCAGCCAAGACCCGGCCGGTGAAGCTTTCTTT. It encodes CASSQDPAGEAFF. Based on the CDR3 plus reference TRBV14 and TRBJ1-1, the full variable domain is EAGVTQFPSHSVIEKGQTVTLRCDPISGHDNLYWYRRVMGKEIKFLLHFVKESKQDESGMPNNRFLAERTGGTYSTLKVQPAELEDSGVYFCASSQDPAGEAFFGQGTRLTVV.

V is TRBV7-6 and J is TRBJ2-7; D possibly corresponds to TRBD2 (6 bases). V was pared by 0 bases and J by 1 base, with 7 bases between. The CDR3 totals 14 residues. Germline CDR1 reads SGHVS; CDR2 reads FNYEAQ. The CDR3: CASSLAGGSYEQYF. In DNA form, the CDR3 reads TGTGCCAGCAGCTTAGCCGGAGGGTCCTACGAGCAGTACTTC.

The genes are TRBV28 and TRBJ2-3; 9 bases line up with TRBD1. The CDR3 consists of 15 residues. The germline V gene encodes CDR1 MDHEN and CDR2 SYDVKM. Losses at the gene ends were 3 bases for V and 4 bases for J; bases not matched to a gene: 5. CDR3 in amino acids: CASSFRRQGADTQYF. The CDR3 DNA follows: TGTGCCAGCAGTTTCCGACGACAGGGGGCAGATACGCAGTATTTT.

CDR3 in DNA: TGTGCCACCGCGCGCGACGGGGACGAGCAGTACTTC. As protein: CATARDGDEQYF. The chain combines TRBV15 with TRBJ2-7, with D perhaps matching TRBD2 (5 bases). V was pared by 8 bases and J by 5 bases, with 13 bases between. The CDR3 length is 12 residues. The germline CDR1 and CDR2 sequences are LNHNV and YYDKDF (reference sequence).

This clone was counted a few times. This sequence joins TRBV6-1 and TRBJ1-5, with D tentatively TRBD1 (5 bases). This CDR3 is built from 16 residues. V gave up 2 bases and J gave up 6 bases, with 17 bases separating them. Germline CDR1 reads MNHNS; CDR2 reads SASEGT. CDR3 region: CASSESAGTAGQPQHF. CDR3 DNA sequence: TGTGCCAGCAGTGAATCGGCAGGGACCGCTGGTCAGCCCCAGCATTTT.

The chain links TRBV29-1 to TRBJ2-7, with D possibly being TRBD2 (5 bases). V lost 2 bases and J lost 3, with 5 bases in between. The CDR3 is made up of 11 amino acids. The germline CDR1 and CDR2 sequences are SQVTM and ANQGSEA. DNA for the CDR3: TGCAGCGTTGAAACTAGCTACGAGCAGTACTTC. It encodes CSVETSYEQYF.

This sequence joins TRBV29-1 and TRBJ1-2; possibly TRBD1 for D (5 bases). V shed 4 bases and J shed 4 bases, with 10 bases lying between them. This CDR3 region has 12 residues. Germline CDR1 and CDR2: SQVTM and ANQGSEA. The DNA of the CDR3 is TGCAGCGTTGCAAGGGGAAGCTATGGCTACACCTTC. Translating it yields CSVARGSYGYTF.

This chain joins TRBV6-1 and TRBJ1-5; possibly TRBD1 for D (5 bases). There are 14 residues in the CDR3. CDR1 and CDR2 from the germline V gene are MNHNS and SASEGT. V shed 6 bases and J shed 0 bases, with 9 bases lying between them. The CDR3 spells CASSRQYSNQPQHF. Here the CDR3 DNA reads TGTGCCAGCAGCCGACAGTATAGCAATCAGCCCCAGCATTTT.

The chain recombines TRBV11-2 with TRBJ1-1; possible D gene TRBD1, 6 bases. The CDR3 has 16 residues. Germline CDR1 reads SGHAT; CDR2 reads FQNNGV. V was pared by 0 bases and J by 1 base, with 12 bases between. CDR3 in DNA: TGTGCCAGCAGCTTAGAGGGGACAATCAGGAACACTGAAGCTTTCTTT. This gives the protein CASSLEGTIRNTEAFF.

The chain carries TRBV7-8 and TRBJ2-1; 8 bases match TRBD1. The germline CDR1 and CDR2 sequences are SGHVS and FQNEAQ. The CDR3 runs to 17 residues. J lost 4 bases, V lost 1 base, and 9 bases had no gene match. The chain's CDR3 is CASSLGFQGASYNEQFF. DNA for the CDR3: TGTGCCAGCAGCTTAGGGTTTCAGGGGGCGAGTTACAATGAGCAGTTCTTC.

Comment on this clone: Other nucleotide sequences in the sample specify the same CDR3. The chain uses TRBV27 and TRBJ2-7; TRBD2 is a possible D gene (6 bases). The CDR3 is made up of 12 amino acids. The V and J ends lost 11 bases and 1 base respectively, with 12 bases between them. Germline values: CDR1 MNHEY, CDR2 SMNVEV (reference sequence). The CDR3 here is CASRGGSYEQYF. The CDR3 DNA reads TGTGCCTCCCGTGGGGGGTCCTACGAGCAGTACTTC.

The CDR3 sequence is CASSPRTSGGLWNTGELFF. The CDR3 region has the DNA TGTGCCAGCAGCCCTCGGACTAGCGGGGGCCTTTGGAACACCGGGGAGCTGTTTTTT. The rearrangement uses TRBV7-3 and TRBJ2-2; 13 bases map to TRBD2. The ends lost 5 bases at V and 1 base at J; junction bases unmatched: 10. Germline V gene sequence: CDR1 SGHTA, CDR2 FQGTGA. This CDR3 has 19 residues.

The V gene is TRBV29-1, the J gene TRBJ2-1, with 7 bases identical to TRBD2. The CDR3 extends over 13 amino acids. V lost 5 bases to trimming and J lost 4 bases; unmatched junction nucleotides: 5. Germline V gene data show CDR1 as SQVTM and CDR2 as ANQGSEA. This chain's CDR3 is CSVSRGGYNEQFF. The DNA of the CDR3 is TGCAGCGTTTCCCGCGGGGGATACAATGAGCAGTTCTTC.

This clone showed up just a few times. The rearrangement uses TRBV4-1 and TRBJ1-2; 7 bases line up with TRBD1. Looked up from germline, CDR1 is MGHRA and CDR2 is YSYEKL. Losses at the gene ends were 1 base for V and 6 bases for J; bases not matched to a gene: 11. This CDR3 contains 16 residues. The CDR3 DNA reads as TGCGCCAGCAGCCAAGTATACATAGACAGGGAAGATGGCTACACCTTC. The encoded protein is CASSQVYIDREDGYTF.

V is TRBV6-5 and J is TRBJ2-1; 16 bases agree with TRBD2. Germline CDR1 MNHEY, CDR2 SVGAGI. V shed 3 bases and J 7 bases; nucleotides not matched to a gene: 3. CDR3 size: 16 residues. CDR3 in DNA: TGTGCCAGCAGTTATACGGGACTAGCGGGAGGGAATGAGCAGTTCTTC. Its protein product is CASSYTGLAGGNEQFF.

The gene calls are TRBV21-1 and TRBJ2-7; the D call of TRBD2 is as the table states it, not checked on the DNA. TRBV21-1 is classified as a pseudogene. The CDR3 covers 20 residues. CDR3 DNA: TGTGCCAGCAGCAAAGAGAGGGCCGTGGGACTAGCGGTTGTGTTCGACGAGCAGTACTTC. Protein: CASSKERAVGLAVVFDEQYF.

V gene TRBV19 combines with J gene TRBJ2-3; possible D gene TRBD2, 6 bases. CDR1 LNHDA and CDR2 SQIVND come from the germline V gene (reference sequence). Trimming cost V 10 bases and J 2 bases, with 22 bases left between them. The CDR3 sequence is 16 residues long. The CDR3: CATVAEWGKVTDTQYF. The DNA for the CDR3 is TGTGCCACCGTAGCGGAGTGGGGGAAAGTCACAGATACGCAGTATTTT.

This rearrangement joins TRBV9 to TRBJ1-1; D may be TRBD1 (6 bases). This CDR3 spans 15 amino acids. Germline V gene sequence: CDR1 SGDLS, CDR2 YYNGEE. CDR3 nucleotides: TGTGCAACAGCCCCCCCGGGACATAGGAACACTGAAGCTTTCTTT. Protein: CATAPPGHRNTEAFF.

The chain links TRBV19 to TRBJ1-5; TRBD1 matches at 7 bases. CDR1 LNHDA and CDR2 SQIVND come from the germline V gene (reference sequence). The CDR3 covers 13 residues. V shed 4 bases, J shed 4 bases, and the junction held 1 base outside the gene matches. The CDR3 spells CASSTGGNQPQHF. CDR3 nucleotide sequence: TGTGCCAGTAGTACAGGGGGGAATCAGCCCCAGCATTTT.

The chain couples TRBV4-3 to TRBJ2-1; 7 bases are a match to TRBD1. Trimming cost V 2 bases and J 6 bases; bases outside gene matches: 10. This CDR3 has 16 residues. From germline, CDR1 is LGHNA and CDR2 YSLEER. The CDR3 bases are TGCGCCAGCAGCCAATCATTGAACAGGGGCGGCAATGAGCAGTTCTTC. It codes for CASSQSLNRGGNEQFF.

The chain combines TRBV7-2 with TRBJ2-7; 7 bases align to TRBD1. CDR1 and CDR2 (germline): SGHTA, FQGNSA. This CDR3 region has 13 residues. J lost 5 bases, V lost 3 bases, and 4 bases had no gene match. The CDR3 coding sequence is TGTGCCAGCAGCTTTACAGGGGTGCACGAGCAGTACTTC. The encoded protein is CASSFTGVHEQYF.

The rearrangement uses TRBV19 and TRBJ2-7, with 12 bases identical to TRBD2. Germline CDR1 LNHDA, CDR2 SQIVND (reference sequence). CDR3 length: 14 amino acids. J was trimmed by 5 bases and V by 4 bases; bases with no gene match: 3. The CDR3 coding sequence is TGTGCCAGTAGTAGGACTAGCGGGATCAACGAGCAGTACTTC. It encodes CASSRTSGINEQYF.

This clone was observed many times. The genes are TRBV2 and TRBJ2-2, with TRBD2 matching over 10 bases. V was clipped by 7 bases and J by 7 bases; unmatched bases: 12. Germline lookup yields CDR1 SNHLY and CDR2 FYNNEI. CDR3 length equals 16 residues. The CDR3 loop is CASKPTSGIIGGELFF. In DNA form, the CDR3 reads TGTGCCAGCAAACCTACTAGCGGGATTATCGGCGGGGAGCTGTTTTTT.

This chain connects TRBV29-1 to TRBJ1-4, with no clear D. The V end was cut by 6 bases, the J end by 3 bases, with 5 bases between. Per germline, CDR1 SQVTM and CDR2 ANQGSEA. The CDR3 contains 11 residues. The CDR3 sequence is CSVASNEKLFF. CDR3 bases: TGCAGCGTCGCCTCTAATGAAAAACTGTTTTTT.

The chain uses TRBV4-1 and TRBJ2-5, with TRBD2 identical over 7 bases. V trimming: 3 bases; J trimming: 5 bases; junction bases outside the gene matches: 6. This CDR3 region has 14 residues. Germline-derived CDR1 and CDR2 are MGHRA and YSYEKL. The chain's CDR3 is CASSQQAGPETQYF. The DNA of the CDR3 is TGCGCCAGCAGCCAGCAAGCGGGACCGGAGACCCAGTACTTC.